This T cell receptor (beta chain) derives from a study of T cells after yellow fever vaccination. MiXCR, run by TCRdb on the 5' RACE reads, gives a single entry per CDR3 protein. The data hold roughly 99,000 distinct CDR3 sequences, with approximately 6.3% observed a single time. CDR1 is ENHRY and CDR2 is SYGVKD in the germline V gene. Trimming cost V 6 bases and J 1 base, with 12 bases left between them. The CDR3 is 14 residues long. This material consisted of CD8+ T cells sorted from PBMCs, taken 10 days after the yellow fever booster vaccination. The chain carries TRBV10-3 and TRBJ2-5, with D possibly matching TRBD1 (5 bases). This receptor was obtained from a man between 18 and 35 years old who received the YFV17D yellow fever vaccine. Written as DNA, the CDR3 is TGTGCCATCAGCCCGGACAACCCCCAAGAGACCCAGTACTTC. Its translation: CAISPDNPQETQYF.